This T cell receptor (beta chain) was captured in a study of cytotoxic CD8 clonotypes in ibrutinib-treated CLL. About the study: Responses: 24 partial, 2 complete; after median around 70 months, 14 stayed remitted, some 12 progressed. Overall study findings and caveats: Higher clonality was seen at ibrutinib response and a return toward baseline at progression.

This clone was seen repeatedly, ten times or more. No antigen is known for it. J lost 3 bases, V lost 5 bases, and 7 bases had no gene match. CDR1 and CDR2 from the germline V gene are SEHNR and FQNEAQ (reference sequence). CDR3 length: 14 residues. The table came from immunoSEQ multiplex PCR; TCRdb's copy has only in-frame clones and leaves some out. There are tens of thousands of clones in the sample; about 54% occur only once, and 20% to 30% lies in the top ten. This TCR was sampled from a human donor with chronic lymphocytic leukemia. The sample consisted of PBMCs, taken at disease progression, from a patient treated with ibrutinib. The rearrangement links TRBV7-9 to TRBJ2-7, with 7 bases that match TRBD2. CDR3: CASSLGLDDYEQYF. The DNA of the CDR3 is TGTGCCAGCAGCCTCGGACTAGACGACTACGAGCAGTACTTC. Using reference TRBV7-9 and TRBJ2-7 for the parts outside the CDR3, the full variable domain is DTGVSQNPRHKITKRGQNVTFRCDPISEHNRLYWYRQTLGQGPEFLTYFQNEAQLEKSRLLSDRFSAERPKGSFSTLEIQRTEQGDSAMYLCASSLGLDDYEQYFGPGTRLTVT.